This entry lists 3 T cell receptor beta chains sequenced from one sample in a study of vaccination and CD4 T cells after COVID-19. An Oncomine TCR Beta short-read assay was used to sequence the DNA from cultured CD4+ T cells. Extraction of genomic DNA was performed on cultured CD4+ T cells. Each CDR3 protein is one row after TCRdb ran MiXCR on the PCR reads. The sample lists some 10,000 distinct CDR3 sequences; approximately 44% were seen once. The antigens these receptors bind are not known. Treatment of the sample: 10-day PBMC culture with coronavirus spike peptide pools or control peptides (ViraFEST assay). According to the study, CD4+ T cells from the unexposed donor were gathered ahead of the COVID-19 pandemic (2011-2018). The sequencing sample was made of CD4+ T cells from blood, cultured in vitro. The receptors shown here come from a human donor in good health.

A single count supports this clonotype. The J gene is TRBJ2-1, the V gene TRBV19; 8 nucleotides agree with TRBD2. The CDR3 length is 15 residues. In germline, CDR1 is LNHDA, CDR2 SQIVND (reference sequence). With V trimmed by 7 bases and J by 0 bases, 5 bases remained unmatched. The CDR3 loop reads CASTKSGSSYNEQFF. The CDR3 bases are TGTGCCAGTACCAAGAGCGGGAGCTCCTACAATGAGCAGTTCTTC.

This sequence joins TRBV7-2 and TRBJ1-2, with D tentatively TRBD1 (6 bases). Germline CDR1 is SGHTA and CDR2 is FQGNSA. Trimming shortened V by 5 bases and J by 8 bases, and 18 bases separated the two germline ends. This CDR3 has 14 residues. CDR3 DNA: TGTGCCAGCAGCACACTCCTAACAGGGTTCGGCTACACCTTC. Encoded protein: CASSTLLTGFGYTF.

In this sample, this clonotype turned up a few times. The genes are TRBV28 and TRBJ2-1; D may be TRBD1 (5 bases). The CDR3 runs 17 residues. Between the trimmed V and J ends, which lost 5 bases and 0 bases, there was a span of 17 bases. Germline lookup yields CDR1 MDHEN and CDR2 SYDVKM. The CDR3 DNA reads TGTGCCAGCAGTCTCCTGGGGCGTAGGAGCTCCTACAATGAGCAGTTCTTC. Encoded protein: CASSLLGRRSSYNEQFF. The whole variable domain, filled in from reference TRBV28 and TRBJ2-1, reads DVKVTQSSRYLVKRTGEKVFLECVQDMDHENMFWYRQDPGLGLRLIYFSYDVKMKEKGDIPEGYSVSREKKERFSLILESASTNQTSMYLCASSLLGRRSSYNEQFFGPGTRLTVL.